The rows below give T cell receptor beta chains drawn from one sample of a study of regulatory T cells in long-lasting Graves disease. Each CDR3 protein gets one entry after TCRdb re-called the multiplex PCR reads with MiXCR. This table holds about 210,000 distinct CDR3 sequences, around 20% found once. In addition, the sample was reused for a study of T cells in Graves' hyperthyroidism and ophthalmopathy.

Sample: peripheral blood mononuclear cells (PBMCs), taken at new diagnosis, from a patient treated with antithyroid drugs. The receptors shown here come from a woman in her twenties or thirties with Graves disease. The conserved cysteine and the conserved F or W are not part of the CDR3 here.

CDR3: ASSLAGGQSYEQY
V: TRBV11-2
length: 13
J: TRBJ2-7

CDR3: ASSLISGRVTYNEQF
V: TRBV28
length: 15
J: TRBJ2-1

CDR3: SAWRQGASDTQY
V: TRBV20-1
length: 12
J: TRBJ2-3

CDR3: ASSLRVEVSPLH
V: TRBV6-1
length: 12
J: TRBJ1-6

CDR3: ASSLSVRELYGYT
V: TRBV27
length: 13
J: TRBJ1-2

CDR3: ASSGGQGSYNEQF
V: TRBV6-4
length: 13
J: TRBJ2-1

CDR3: ASSLKGPYEAAPAREQY
V: TRBV7-8
length: 17
J: TRBJ2-7

CDR3: ASSLTFFGANVLT
V: TRBV11-3
length: 13
J: TRBJ2-6

CDR3: ASSLMAITNYGYT
V: TRBV12-3/TRBV12-4
length: 13
J: TRBJ1-2

CDR3: ASREKLF
V: TRBV10-2
length: 7
J: TRBJ1-4

CDR3: ASSPRLPGGWGSNEKLF
V: TRBV5-1
length: 17
J: TRBJ1-4

CDR3: ASSLRGPGETQY
V: TRBV7-8
length: 12
J: TRBJ2-5

CDR3: ASSLSPGLAGGPDTGELF
V: TRBV27
length: 18
J: TRBJ2-2

CDR3: ASTHIGTGVYVEQF
V: TRBV27
length: 14
J: TRBJ2-1

CDR3: ASSPYGEFYEQY
V: TRBV11-2
length: 12
J: TRBJ2-7

CDR3: ASSPGARTEAF
V: TRBV18
length: 11
J: TRBJ1-1

CDR3: ASSELGHRDTGELF
V: TRBV6-1
length: 14
J: TRBJ2-2

CDR3: ASSTLGGKTDTQY
V: TRBV28
length: 13
J: TRBJ2-3

CDR3: ASKQGGAPPYQETQY
V: TRBV7-9
length: 15
J: TRBJ2-5

CDR3: ASSPVSTKEKLF
V: TRBV18
length: 12
J: TRBJ1-4

CDR3: ASNSEYSNQPQH
V: TRBV19
length: 12
J: TRBJ1-5

CDR3: SARHTLTDTIY
V: TRBV20-1
length: 11
J: TRBJ1-3

CDR3: SVGARDEQY
V: TRBV29-1
length: 9
J: TRBJ2-7

CDR3: ASSLVPSGNTEAF
V: TRBV27
length: 13
J: TRBJ1-1

CDR3: ASSAGGLAGAPTDTQY
V: TRBV9
length: 16
J: TRBJ2-3

CDR3: ASSVVPTGGQF
V: TRBV9
length: 11
J: TRBJ2-1

CDR3: ASSRRFSHNEQF
V: TRBV3-1
length: 12
J: TRBJ2-1

CDR3: AWSVGAGSSYEQY
V: TRBV30
length: 13
J: TRBJ2-7

CDR3: AIRKEGLGETQY
V: TRBV10-3
length: 12
J: TRBJ2-5

CDR3: ASSLWLDNTEAF
V: TRBV27
length: 12
J: TRBJ1-1

CDR3: ASTPLVDFGNTGELF
V: TRBV19
length: 15
J: TRBJ2-2

CDR3: ASSPPSRGQGEQY
V: TRBV18
length: 13
J: TRBJ2-7

CDR3: ASSPRGQINEKLF
V: TRBV6-1
length: 13
J: TRBJ1-4

CDR3: ASSLGREGPLFETQY
V: TRBV27
length: 15
J: TRBJ2-5

CDR3: ASRSLGTGGYGYT
V: TRBV27
length: 13
J: TRBJ1-2

CDR3: ASSEGTGIGYGYT
V: TRBV6-1
length: 13
J: TRBJ1-2

CDR3: ASSPVGPGGSYEQY
V: TRBV5-1
length: 14
J: TRBJ2-7

CDR3: ASGGTSGDTGELF
V: TRBV10-2
length: 13
J: TRBJ2-2

CDR3: ASRGWGGDEKLF
V: TRBV6-1
length: 12
J: TRBJ1-4

CDR3: ASSQGEGQGRDEQY
V: TRBV4-1
length: 14
J: TRBJ2-7

CDR3: ASSEPGLPSGANVLT
V: TRBV6-1
length: 15
J: TRBJ2-6

CDR3: ASSVGLTANYGYT
V: TRBV9
length: 13
J: TRBJ1-2

CDR3: SASVGNSGNTIY
V: TRBV20-1
length: 12
J: TRBJ1-3

CDR3: AWRDRGFYEQY
V: TRBV30
length: 11
J: TRBJ2-7

CDR3: ASSKQGGSYGYT
V: TRBV5-6
length: 12
J: TRBJ1-2

CDR3: ASSEGFIGYNEQF
V: TRBV2
length: 13
J: TRBJ2-1

CDR3: ASSDGLAGANEQF
V: TRBV2
length: 13
J: TRBJ2-1

CDR3: ATSRDQGYEQY
V: TRBV15
length: 11
J: TRBJ2-7

CDR3: ASSYSRDGNNEQF
V: TRBV6-5
length: 13
J: TRBJ2-1

CDR3: ASSQAGGATNEKLF
V: TRBV4-2
length: 14
J: TRBJ1-4

CDR3: SAPGVGSSNQPQH
V: TRBV20-1
length: 13
J: TRBJ1-5

CDR3: AIREDRGRTDTQY
V: TRBV10-3
length: 13
J: TRBJ2-3

CDR3: ASSRLAGKINEQF
V: TRBV11-2
length: 13
J: TRBJ2-1

CDR3: ASSDGLAGEADTQY
V: TRBV2
length: 14
J: TRBJ2-3

CDR3: ASSIRQGTNTEAF
V: TRBV19
length: 13
J: TRBJ1-1

CDR3: ASSRSDTGSGNTIY
V: TRBV18
length: 14
J: TRBJ1-3

CDR3: ASSIWGDTIY
V: TRBV3-1
length: 10
J: TRBJ1-3

CDR3: ASSLVGTGNTEAF
V: TRBV7-9
length: 13
J: TRBJ1-1

CDR3: SADTGTLYEQY
V: TRBV20-1
length: 11
J: TRBJ2-7

CDR3: ASSSWRLGYT
V: TRBV11-2
length: 10
J: TRBJ1-2